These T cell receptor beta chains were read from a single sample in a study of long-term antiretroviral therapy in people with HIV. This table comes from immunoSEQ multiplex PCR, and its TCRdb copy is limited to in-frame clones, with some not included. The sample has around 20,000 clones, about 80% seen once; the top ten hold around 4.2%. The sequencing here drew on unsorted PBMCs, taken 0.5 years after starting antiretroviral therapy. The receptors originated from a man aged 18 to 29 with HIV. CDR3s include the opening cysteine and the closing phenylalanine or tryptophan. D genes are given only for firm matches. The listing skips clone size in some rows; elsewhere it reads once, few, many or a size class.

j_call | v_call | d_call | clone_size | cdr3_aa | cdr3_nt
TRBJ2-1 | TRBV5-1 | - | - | CASSLDGPPWNEQFF | TGCGCCAGCAGCTTGGATGGCCCCCCTTGGAATGAGCAGTTCTTC
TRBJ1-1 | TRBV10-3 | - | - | CAISDIPAEAFF | TGTGCCATCAGCGATATCCCGGCTGAAGCTTTCTTT
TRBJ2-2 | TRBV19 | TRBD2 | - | CASIGLAATNTGELFF | TGTGCCAGTATTGGACTAGCGGCTACGAACACCGGGGAGCTGTTTTTT
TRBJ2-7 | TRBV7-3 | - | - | CASSLSPDSYEQYF | TGTGCCAGCAGCTTAAGTCCCGATTCCTACGAGCAGTACTTC
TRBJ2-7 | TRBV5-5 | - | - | CASSLIAQQARTYEQYF | TGTGCCAGCAGCCTGATAGCCCAACAGGCCCGGACCTACGAGCAGTACTTC
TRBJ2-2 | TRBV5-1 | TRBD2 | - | CASSLVTGGAGELFF | TGCGCCAGCAGCTTGGTGACCGGGGGGGCCGGGGAGCTGTTTTTT
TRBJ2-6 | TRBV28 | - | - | CASSSTAYAGANVLTF | TGTGCCAGCAGTTCGACAGCGTACGCTGGGGCCAACGTCCTGACTTTC
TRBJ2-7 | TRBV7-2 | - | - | CASRLASYEQYF | TGTGCCAGCCGCCTAGCTTCCTACGAGCAGTACTTC
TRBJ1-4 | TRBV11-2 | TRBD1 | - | CASSLDRGEKLFF | TGTGCCAGCAGCTTGGACAGGGGGGAAAAACTGTTTTTT
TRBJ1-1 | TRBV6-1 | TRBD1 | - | CASSRDRDTEAFF | TGTGCCAGCAGCCGGGACAGGGACACTGAAGCTTTCTTT
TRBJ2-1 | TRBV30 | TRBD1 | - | CAWGTGIGDEQFF | TGTGCCTGGGGGACAGGGATAGGCGATGAGCAGTTCTTC
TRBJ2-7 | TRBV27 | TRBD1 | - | CASSLTGAVTYEQYF | TGTGCCAGCAGTTTAACAGGGGCAGTAACCTACGAGCAGTACTTC
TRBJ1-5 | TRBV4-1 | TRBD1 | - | CASSQPGTGEYQPQHF | TGCGCCAGCAGCCAACCCGGGACAGGGGAATATCAGCCCCAGCATTTT
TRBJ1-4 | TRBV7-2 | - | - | CASSQVATNEKLFF | TGTGCCAGCAGCCAAGTTGCAACTAATGAAAAACTGTTTTTT
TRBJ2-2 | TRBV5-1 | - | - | CASSLARVGAGELFF | TGCGCCAGCAGCTTGGCCAGGGTAGGGGCCGGGGAGCTGTTTTTT
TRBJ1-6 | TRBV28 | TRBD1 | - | CASSFPGTGQTSPLHF | TGTGCCAGCAGTTTCCCGGGGACAGGACAAACTTCACCCCTCCACTTT
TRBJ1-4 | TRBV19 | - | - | CASSVQDINEKLFF | TGTGCCAGTAGTGTGCAGGATATTAATGAAAAACTGTTTTTT
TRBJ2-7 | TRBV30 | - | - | CAWRDREQYF | TGTGCCTGGAGAGACAGGGAGCAGTACTTC
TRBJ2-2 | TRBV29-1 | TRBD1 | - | CSGNRGLGGELFF | TGCAGCGGAAACAGGGGGTTAGGCGGGGAGCTGTTTTTT
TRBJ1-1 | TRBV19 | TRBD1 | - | CASGQGRDTEAFF | TGTGCCAGCGGACAGGGCAGGGACACTGAAGCTTTCTTT
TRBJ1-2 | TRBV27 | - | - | CASSPTLDYGYTF | TGTGCCAGCAGCCCAACATTGGACTATGGCTACACCTTC
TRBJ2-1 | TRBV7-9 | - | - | CASSFRAGNEQFF | TGTGCCAGCAGCTTTCGGGCTGGAAATGAGCAGTTCTTC
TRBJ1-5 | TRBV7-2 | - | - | CASSLVTRYSNQPQHF | TGTGCCAGCAGCTTAGTGACCAGGTATAGCAATCAGCCCCAGCATTTT
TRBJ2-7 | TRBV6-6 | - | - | CASSYSPPSDSYEQCF | TGTGCCAGCAGTTACTCTCCCCCTAGCGACTCCTACGAGCAGTGCTTC
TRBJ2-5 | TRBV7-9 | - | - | CASSLGSQETQYF | TGTGCCAGCAGCTTAGGGTCCCAAGAGACCCAGTACTTC
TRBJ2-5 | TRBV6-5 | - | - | CASSTRETQYF | TGTGCCAGCAGCACCCGGGAGACCCAGTACTTC
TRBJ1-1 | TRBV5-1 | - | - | CASSPGAAEAFF | TGCGCCAGCAGTCCTGGGGCAGCGGAAGCTTTCTTT
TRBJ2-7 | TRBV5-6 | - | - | CASSLDHYEQYF | TGTGCCAGCAGCTTAGACCACTACGAGCAGTACTTC
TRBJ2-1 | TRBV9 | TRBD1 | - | CASSKGQDYNEQFF | TGTGCCAGCAGCAAGGGACAGGATTACAATGAGCAGTTCTTC
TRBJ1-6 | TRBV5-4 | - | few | CASSPGQQINSPLHF | TGTGCCAGCAGTCCAGGGCAGCAGATTAATTCACCCCTCCACTTT
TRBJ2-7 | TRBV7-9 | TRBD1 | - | CASSHRDSPYEQYF | TGTGCCAGCAGCCACCGGGACAGCCCCTACGAGCAGTACTTC
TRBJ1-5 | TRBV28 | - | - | CASSFLRYSNQPQHF | TGTGCCAGCAGTTTCCTGCGTTATAGCAATCAGCCCCAGCATTTT
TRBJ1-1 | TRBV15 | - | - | CATSGGGIEAFF | TGTGCCACCAGCGGGGGAGGGATTGAAGCTTTCTTT
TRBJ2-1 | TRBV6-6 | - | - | CASSFGGPFNEQFF | TGTGCCAGCAGTTTCGGGGGCCCCTTCAATGAGCAGTTCTTC
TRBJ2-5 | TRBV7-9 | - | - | CASSLMAVLWETQYF | TGTGCCAGCAGCTTAATGGCGGTTCTATGGGAGACCCAGTACTTC
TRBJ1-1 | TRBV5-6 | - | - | CASRQIQGSEAFF | TGTGCCAGCAGACAAATACAGGGTAGTGAAGCTTTCTTT
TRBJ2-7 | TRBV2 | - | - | CASSEGALYEQYF | TGTGCCAGCAGTGAAGGAGCCCTCTACGAGCAGTACTTC
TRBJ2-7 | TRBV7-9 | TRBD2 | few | CASSPTSDTYEQYF | TGTGCCAGCAGCCCGACTAGCGATACCTACGAGCAGTACTTC
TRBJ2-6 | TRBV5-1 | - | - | CASSGGRGDLSGANVLTF | TGCGCCAGCAGCGGGGGACGCGGAGACCTCTCTGGGGCCAACGTCCTGACTTTC
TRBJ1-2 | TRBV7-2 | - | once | CASSFKEYGYTF | TGTGCCAGCAGCTTTAAAGAATATGGCTACACCTTC
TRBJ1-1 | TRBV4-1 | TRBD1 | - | CASSQVGQGAPEAFF | TGCGCCAGCAGCCAAGTGGGTCAGGGGGCCCCTGAAGCTTTCTTT
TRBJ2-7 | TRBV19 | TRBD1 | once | CASSIGTGTYEQYF | TGTGCCAGTAGTATAGGGACAGGCACCTACGAGCAGTACTTC
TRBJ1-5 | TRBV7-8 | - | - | CASWSGDSNQPQHF | TGTGCCAGCTGGTCCGGGGATAGCAATCAGCCCCAGCATTTT
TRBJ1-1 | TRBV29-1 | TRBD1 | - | CSVQDRGAFF | TGCAGCGTCCAGGACAGGGGCGCTTTCTTT
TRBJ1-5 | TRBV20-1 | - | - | CSAGRSWPQHF | TGCAGTGCTGGGCGATCGTGGCCCCAGCATTTT
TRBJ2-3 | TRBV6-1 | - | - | CASSHDRPYF | TGTGCCAGCAGCCATGACCGTCCGTATTTT
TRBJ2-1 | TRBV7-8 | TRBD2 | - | CASSPPSGSMRNEQFF | TGTGCCAGCAGCCCACCGAGCGGGAGTATGAGGAATGAGCAGTTCTTC
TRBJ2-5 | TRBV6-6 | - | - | CASSLTETQYF | TGTGCCAGCAGTCTAACAGAGACCCAGTACTTC
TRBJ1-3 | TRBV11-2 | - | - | CASSSYPPSSGNTIYF | TGTGCCAGCAGCTCATACCCCCCGAGCTCTGGAAACACCATATATTTT
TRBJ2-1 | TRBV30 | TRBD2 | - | CAWSVIPATSGARSYNEQFF | TGTGCCTGGAGTGTGATCCCCGCGACTAGCGGGGCTCGCTCCTACAATGAGCAGTTCTTC